The rows below give T cell receptor beta chains drawn from one sample of a study of high-grade serous ovarian cancer treatment subgroups. Method: immunoSEQ multiplex PCR; TCRdb's copy keeps in-frame clones and lacks some. The table shows about 15,000 clones, with 85% to 90% occurring only once. Sequencing input: tumor tissue. Source of these receptors: a human donor with high-grade serous ovarian cancer. The CDR3 runs from the conserved cysteine through the conserved F or W. The order of the fields is J gene, clone size, D gene, V gene, CDR3 DNA, CDR3 protein. D genes are given only for firm matches. Size is stated for part of the rows, as once, few or many counts, or as a class when the clone is expanded.

TRBJ2-3 | NA | NA | TRBV6-1 | TGTGCCAGCAGTCCCCACCCGGGGGCAGATACGCAGTATTTT | CASSPHPGADTQYF
TRBJ1-1 | NA | NA | TRBV5-1 | TGCGCCAGCAGCTTGGACGGGGCCCGCCTCGCTGAAGCTTTCTTT | CASSLDGARLAEAFF
TRBJ2-2 | NA | NA | TRBV2 | TGTGCCAGCGGGGAGAGTCAGAACACCGGGGAGCTGTTTTTT | CASGESQNTGELFF
TRBJ2-1 | NA | NA | TRBV19 | TGTGCCAGTAGTATAACTAGCAGCTCCTACAATGAGCAGTTCTTC | CASSITSSSYNEQFF
TRBJ2-5 | NA | NA | TRBV9 | TGTGCCAGCAGCGTACGCCCGCCGGTCGGGCGAGGCGGCGGGGAGCAAGAGACCCAGTACTTC | CASSVRPPVGRGGGEQETQYF
TRBJ2-7 | NA | NA | TRBV5-5 | TGTGCCAGCAGCTCGCGACAGGTTACGGCCTACGAGCAGTACTTC | CASSSRQVTAYEQYF
TRBJ2-1 | NA | TRBD2 | TRBV11-2 | TGTGCCAGCAGCTTTTGGACTAGCCCTTACAATGAGCAGTTCTTC | CASSFWTSPYNEQFF
TRBJ2-7 | NA | TRBD1 | TRBV5-8 | TGTGCCAGCAGTTACGGGACAGGGGCCTACGAGCAGTACTTC | CASSYGTGAYEQYF
TRBJ2-7 | NA | TRBD1 | TRBV5-6 | TGTGCCAGCAGCTTGACAGGGGCCTACGAGCAGTACTTC | CASSLTGAYEQYF
TRBJ2-3 | NA | NA | TRBV2 | TGTGCCAGCAGTCGGGACACTAGCACAGATACGCAGTATTTC | CASSRDTSTDTQYF
TRBJ2-7 | few | NA | TRBV6-5 | TGTGCCAGCAGTTACTCGACCCGGGGGACCGCCTACGAGCAGTACTTC | CASSYSTRGTAYEQYF
TRBJ1-3 | NA | NA | TRBV10-3 | TGTGCCACCGAGGGATCGGGAAACACCATATATTTT | CATEGSGNTIYF
TRBJ2-2 | NA | TRBD2 | TRBV5-4 | TGTGCCAGCAGCTCCGGGACTAGGCTTACCGGGGAGCTGTTTTTT | CASSSGTRLTGELFF
TRBJ1-4 | NA | NA | TRBV30 | TGTGCCTGGAGTGGTATGAGGGGAGAAAGGGAAAAACTGTTTTTT | CAWSGMRGEREKLFF
TRBJ1-1 | NA | TRBD1 | TRBV10-2 | TGCGCCAGCAGCCTACCGGACAGGGGGGTCACTGAAGCTTTCTTT | CASSLPDRGVTEAFF
TRBJ1-2 | NA | TRBD1 | TRBV6-1 | TGTGCCAGCAGTGATGGATTAACAGACAGGGGAGGGTATGGCTACACCTTC | CASSDGLTDRGGYGYTF
TRBJ2-7 | NA | NA | TRBV19 | TGTGCCAGTAGTCAGGGCCTTGCCTACGAGCAGTACTTC | CASSQGLAYEQYF
TRBJ1-5 | NA | NA | TRBV25-1 | TGTGCCAGCAGTGAATTATCCGCGCACGGGGATCAGCCCCAGCATTTT | CASSELSAHGDQPQHF
TRBJ1-1 | few | TRBD1 | TRBV30 | TGTGCCTGGAGTATTACAGGGGACACTGAAGCTTTCTTT | CAWSITGDTEAFF
TRBJ1-6 | few | NA | TRBV6-5 | TGTGCCAGCAGTTACTCTTTTTGGGGGGCTTCGGGTTCCCTCCACTTT | CASSYSFWGASGSLHF
TRBJ2-7 | NA | TRBD1 | TRBV19 | TGTGCCAGTAGTAAGGGACAGGGGGCAGGAGAGCAGTACTTC | CASSKGQGAGEQYF
TRBJ2-7 | NA | TRBD1 | TRBV10-2 | TGCGCCACCAGGACAGGAATTTCCTACGAGCAGTACTTC | CATRTGISYEQYF
TRBJ2-7 | once | NA | TRBV5-1 | TGCGCCAGCAGCAGGGACAACTACGAGCAGTACTTC | CASSRDNYEQYF
TRBJ2-1 | NA | NA | TRBV21-1 | TGTGCCAGCAGCAGTAGGGGCAGCTCCTACAATGAGCAGTTCTTC | CASSSRGSSYNEQFF
TRBJ1-3 | NA | NA | TRBV10-2 | TGCGCCAGCAGCTACGACATGGTCTCTGGAAACACCATATATTTT | CASSYDMVSGNTIYF
TRBJ2-7 | NA | NA | TRBV2 | TGTGCCATCTCGGACCTGTACGAGCAGTACTTC | CAISDLYEQYF
TRBJ2-1 | once | TRBD2 | TRBV6-1 | TGTGCCAGCAGTAGACTAGCGGGATATACAGGGGAGCAGTTCTTC | CASSRLAGYTGEQFF
TRBJ2-3 | NA | TRBD2 | TRBV7-2 | TGTGCCAGCAGCTTATCGGTCAGCGGGGTCACAGATACGCAGTATTTT | CASSLSVSGVTDTQYF
TRBJ2-5 | NA | TRBD2 | TRBV7-8 | TGTGCCAGCAGTAGCCCGGGGGGGAGAACCCAGTACTTC | CASSSPGGRTQYF
TRBJ2-3 | NA | TRBD2 | TRBV5-1 | TGCGCCAGCAGCCTAGCGGGGCAAAGCACAGATACGCAGTATTTT | CASSLAGQSTDTQYF